Each of the 16 T cell receptor beta chains below was sequenced from the same sample in a study of blood T cell repertoires in COVID-19. Produced via immunoSEQ multiplex PCR; TCRdb's table is partial and in-frame only. The table has around 170,000 clones, roughly 80% seen once. The sample taken for sequencing was PBMCs or T cells enriched from blood (not recorded which). The receptors stem from a woman in her forties or fifties who had recovered from COVID-19.

The chain combines TRBV7-9 with TRBJ2-7, with D perhaps matching TRBD2 (5 bases). Trimming removed 7 bases at V and 0 bases at J, with 16 bases between. The CDR3 is 15 amino acids. The germline CDR1 and CDR2 sequences are SEHNR and FQNEAQ (reference sequence). Written as DNA, the CDR3 is TGTGCCAGCACCCTGAGGGCAAAGAGCTCCTACGAGCAGTACTTC. It yields the protein CASTLRAKSSYEQYF.

This chain links TRBV9 with TRBJ2-7; D is perhaps TRBD2 (5 bases). V lost 0 bases and J lost 3, with 10 bases in between. Germline CDR1 and CDR2: SGDLS and YYNGEE. The CDR3 sequence is 14 residues long. The CDR3 protein is CASSVGPGNYEQYF. The CDR3 coding sequence is TGTGCCAGCAGCGTAGGACCGGGGAACTACGAGCAGTACTTC.

The V and J genes are TRBV27 and TRBJ1-6; 9 positions match TRBD1. The CDR3 spans 15 residues. CDR1 is MNHEY and CDR2 is SMNVEV in the germline V gene (reference sequence). With V trimmed by 3 bases and J by 9 bases, 6 bases remained unmatched. The CDR3 region is CASSFYGQGSSPLHF. The CDR3 DNA is TGTGCCAGCAGTTTTTATGGACAGGGGAGTTCACCCCTCCACTTT.

The chain uses TRBV6-2 or TRBV6-3 and TRBJ2-1; 10 positions agree with TRBD2. This CDR3 has 16 residues. V lost 4 bases, J lost 7 bases, and 10 bases stayed unmatched. The V gene's germline CDR1 is MNHEY and CDR2 SVGEGT. The CDR3 here is CASSFLAGVSLNEQFF. The CDR3 coding sequence is TGTGCCAGCAGTTTCCTAGCGGGGGTTAGTTTGAATGAGCAGTTCTTC.

The chain joins TRBV5-1 to TRBJ2-1; 7 nucleotides agree with TRBD2. The germline V gene has CDR1 SGHRS and CDR2 YFSETQ. This CDR3 has 15 residues. V trimming: 4 bases; J trimming: 7 bases; junction bases outside the gene matches: 11. The CDR3 coding sequence is TGCGCCAGCAGCGTGGAGGGAGGGGCGACTAATGAGCAGTTCTTC. Its translation: CASSVEGGATNEQFF.

The chain recombines TRBV5-1 with TRBJ1-2; D is unclear. The CDR3 length is 14 residues. Trimming shortened V by 0 bases and J by 4 bases, and 10 bases separated the two germline ends. Looked up from germline, CDR1 is SGHRS and CDR2 is YFSETQ. The CDR3 bases are TGCGCCAGCAGCTTGGACGGTGGAGGCTATGGCTACACCTTC. This sequence encodes CASSLDGGGYGYTF.

The chain recombines TRBV29-1 with TRBJ2-7; D is perhaps TRBD1 (5 bases). Trimming cost V 3 bases and J 2 bases, with 14 bases left between them. This CDR3 spans 14 amino acids. Germline V gene lookup returns CDR1 SQVTM and CDR2 ANQGSEA. CDR3 DNA sequence: TGCAGCGTTGAGGTACAGGATAGCACCTACGAGCAGTACTTC. Its protein product is CSVEVQDSTYEQYF.

V and J are TRBV11-3 and TRBJ2-1; 9 bases are shared with TRBD2. V lost 0 bases, J lost 9 bases, and 9 bases stayed unmatched. Germline CDR1 SGHNT, CDR2 YENEEA. The CDR3 covers 16 residues. In nucleotides, the CDR3 is TGTGCCAGCAGCTTAGACGGGCGGGGGGGCTCACGTGAGCAGTTCTTC. This encodes CASSLDGRGGSREQFF.

The V and J genes are TRBV19 and TRBJ2-2, with D possibly TRBD2 on 5 matching bases. V dropped 0 bases and J dropped 6 bases, with 17 bases sitting between them. The CDR3 covers 17 residues. Germline V lookup: CDR1 LNHDA, CDR2 SQIVND (reference sequence). Here the CDR3 reads CASSIDFVIRRPGELFF. DNA of the CDR3: TGTGCCAGTAGTATAGATTTTGTAATTAGGAGGCCCGGGGAGCTGTTTTTT.

This clone showed up just once. The chain links TRBV5-8 to TRBJ2-2; 7 bases map to TRBD1. This CDR3 has 17 residues. Germline assignment: CDR1 SGHTS and CDR2 YDEGEE. Trimming cost V 2 bases and J 6 bases; bases outside gene matches: 13. CDR3 sequence (DNA): TGTGCCAGCAGCTTCAGGACAGGTTCTCCTGTTCCCGGGGAGCTGTTTTTT. Encoded protein: CASSFRTGSPVPGELFF.

For the CDR3, the DNA is TGTGCCAGCAGTGAATATGCAGGGCAACAATCACCCCTCCACTTT. Residues: CASSEYAGQQSPLHF. The chain has TRBV25-1 and TRBJ1-6, with D possibly TRBD1 on 5 matching bases. Germline-derived CDR1 and CDR2 are MGHDK and SYGVNS. V was clipped by 0 bases and J by 10 bases, with 13 bases between them. This CDR3 region has 15 residues.

This chain links TRBV28 with TRBJ1-2; D may be TRBD1 (5 bases). The germline V and J ends were trimmed by 3 bases and 3 bases, with 8 bases remaining between them. Germline CDR1 MDHEN, CDR2 SYDVKM. The CDR3 has 13 residues. The CDR3, as DNA: TGTGCCAGCAGTTTTGGGGGGGACTATGGCTACACCTTC. It encodes CASSFGGDYGYTF.

The chain carries TRBV19 and TRBJ2-7, with D possibly matching TRBD1 (5 bases). This CDR3 has 14 residues. Per germline, CDR1 LNHDA and CDR2 SQIVND (reference sequence). Between the trimmed V and J ends, which lost 4 bases and 0 bases, there was a span of 10 bases. The CDR3 loop reads CASSRRGSSYEQYF. CDR3 in DNA: TGTGCCAGTAGTAGAAGGGGATCCTCCTACGAGCAGTACTTC.

J is TRBJ1-2 and V is TRBV19; the match to TRBD1 covers 11 bases. V lost 6 bases, J lost 2 bases, and 8 bases stayed unmatched. The CDR3 spans 16 residues. The germline V gene encodes CDR1 LNHDA and CDR2 SQIVND (reference sequence). CDR3 amino acids: CASSWDRGASNYGYTF. CDR3 DNA: TGTGCCAGTAGCTGGGACAGGGGGGCCTCAAACTATGGCTACACCTTC.

This chain joins TRBV6-5 and TRBJ1-4, with 8 bases lining up with TRBD1. This CDR3 comprises 15 residues. The J segment lost 3 bases and the V segment lost 10 bases, leaving 10 bases of the junction unmatched. CDR1 and CDR2 (germline): MNHEY, SVGAGI. CDR3 region: CATRTGQAANEKLFF. CDR3 nucleotides: TGTGCCACACGGACAGGGCAAGCTGCTAATGAAAAACTGTTTTTT.

The chain joins TRBV27 to TRBJ2-2; TRBD2 aligns across 13 bases. The V and J ends lost 4 bases and 7 bases, in that order; junction bases with no gene match: 15. This CDR3 is 19 amino acids long. Germline assignment: CDR1 MNHEY and CDR2 SMNVEV (reference sequence). CDR3 nucleotide sequence: TGTGCCAGCAGTTCCCTCAGAGTACTAGCGGGAGGGCCAATCGGGGAGCTGTTTTTT. As protein: CASSSLRVLAGGPIGELFF.